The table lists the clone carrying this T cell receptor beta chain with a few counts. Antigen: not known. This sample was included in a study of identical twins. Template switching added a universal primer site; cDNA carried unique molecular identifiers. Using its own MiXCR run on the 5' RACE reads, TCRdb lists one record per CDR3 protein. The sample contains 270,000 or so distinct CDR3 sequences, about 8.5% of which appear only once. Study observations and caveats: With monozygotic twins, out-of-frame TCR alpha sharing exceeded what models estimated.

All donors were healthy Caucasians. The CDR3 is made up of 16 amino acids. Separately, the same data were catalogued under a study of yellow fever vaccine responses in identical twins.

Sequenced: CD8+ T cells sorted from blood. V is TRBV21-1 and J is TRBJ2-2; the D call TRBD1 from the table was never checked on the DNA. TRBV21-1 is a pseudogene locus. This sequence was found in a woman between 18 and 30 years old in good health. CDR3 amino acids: CASSSGQGTYTGELFF. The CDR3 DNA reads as TGTGCCAGCAGCTCGGGACAGGGGACATACACCGGGGAGCTGTTTTTT.